Following are 25 T cell receptor beta chains from one sample sequenced in a study of Ad26.COV2.S vaccination and SARS-CoV-2 variants. Generated by immunoSEQ multiplex PCR, the TCRdb table keeps only in-frame clones and is missing some. The sample lists fewer than 900,000 clones; around 92% were seen once. The treatment is: some 20 received Ad26.COV2.S at low or high dose, single or two shots; about 5 received placebo; per-sample allocation not given. Collection of samples fell on day 63 after the first vaccine or placebo injection. The material sequenced was peripheral blood, taken in a trial of Ad26.COV2.S vaccine versus placebo. These receptors were obtained from a person between 18 and 60 years old who received the Ad26.COV2.S COVID-19 vaccine or a placebo.

The chain links TRBV19 to TRBJ2-1, with TRBD2 matching over 7 bases. From germline, CDR1 is LNHDA and CDR2 SQIVND (reference sequence). The ends lost 0 bases at V and 8 bases at J; junction bases unmatched: 13. CDR3 length: 17 amino acids. CDR3 bases: TGTGCCAGTAGTATAGACCTCGTTAGGGTAGCGGGCCATGAGCAGTTCTTC. Translated, it gives CASSIDLVRVAGHEQFF. Supplemented by reference TRBV19 and TRBJ2-1, the full variable domain reads DGGITQSPKYLFRKEGQNVTLSCEQNLNHDAMYWYRQDPGQGLRLIYYSQIVNDFQKGDIAEGYSVSREKKESFPLTVTSAQKNPTAFYLCASSIDLVRVAGHEQFFGPGTRLTVL.

This rearrangement joins TRBV30 to TRBJ1-1, with TRBD1 as a possible D gene (5 bases). The CDR3 is 14 residues long. Germline V gene lookup returns CDR1 GTSNPN and CDR2 SVGIG (reference sequence). V lost 3 bases and J 1 base, leaving 12 bases between the germline ends. CDR3 DNA sequence: TGTGCCTGGAGCGCGGGGCGCTGGAACACTGAAGCTTTCTTT. Protein sequence: CAWSAGRWNTEAFF.

V is TRBV3-1 (or the pseudogene TRBV3-2) and J is TRBJ2-7, with no clear D. Per germline, CDR1 LGHDT and CDR2 YNNKEL (reference sequence). The CDR3 spans 12 residues. The germline V and J ends were trimmed by 2 bases and 3 bases, with 5 bases remaining between them. Here the CDR3 reads CASSQLDYEQYF. The DNA of the CDR3 is TGTGCCAGCAGCCAACTAGACTACGAGCAGTACTTC.

The chain has TRBV20-1 and TRBJ1-2; D perhaps matches TRBD1 (6 bases). V lost 3 bases to trimming and J lost 2 bases, with 16 bases between them. Germline CDR1 DFQATT, CDR2 SNEGSKA (reference sequence). CDR3 length: 15 residues. The CDR3 loop is CSASGIPTGNYGYTF. The CDR3 DNA follows: TGCAGTGCTAGTGGCATACCGACAGGAAACTATGGCTACACCTTC.

V gene TRBV7-9 combines with J gene TRBJ1-3; D ambiguous. From germline, CDR1 is SEHNR and CDR2 FQNEAQ (reference sequence). Trimming cost V 5 bases and J 9 bases, with 8 bases left between them. There are 11 residues in the CDR3. Here the CDR3 reads CASSVGGTIYF. The CDR3 DNA follows: TGTGCCAGCAGCGTCGGCGGCACCATATATTTT.

The chain uses TRBV5-1 and TRBJ2-2, with D maybe TRBD1 (6 bases). The V gene lost 2 bases and the J gene lost 7 bases, with 9 bases spanning the gap. This CDR3 is 13 amino acids long. Germline assignment: CDR1 SGHRS and CDR2 YFSETQ. This chain's CDR3 is CASSFSTGGELFF. Here the CDR3 DNA reads TGCGCCAGCAGCTTCTCGACAGGCGGGGAGCTGTTTTTT.

V and J are TRBV4-1 and TRBJ1-4, with unresolved D. V was pared by 3 bases and J by 3 bases, with 17 bases between. CDR3 length equals 17 residues. From germline, CDR1 is MGHRA and CDR2 YSYEKL. The CDR3 sequence: CASSQAATQFSNEKLFF. Here the CDR3 DNA reads TGCGCCAGCAGCCAGGCCGCCACACAGTTTTCTAATGAAAAACTGTTTTTT.

The CDR3 spells CASSTRRTNQPQHF. The DNA of the CDR3 is TGTGCCAGCAGTACCCGGAGGACCAATCAGCCCCAGCATTTT. This sequence joins TRBV6-5 and TRBJ1-5; D uncertain. CDR1 is MNHEY, CDR2 SVGAGI, per germline. V was trimmed by 5 bases and J by 3 bases, leaving 11 bases between them. CDR3 length: 14 residues.

This clone was recorded only once. Written as DNA, the CDR3 is TGTGCCAGCAGTTCCCGGGGGGGCTACGAGCAGTACTTC. Encoded protein: CASSSRGGYEQYF. This chain uses TRBV6-5 with TRBJ2-7, with 8 bases identical to TRBD2. Germline loops: CDR1 MNHEY, CDR2 SVGAGI. The CDR3 contains 13 residues. V lost 4 bases, J lost 3 bases, and 2 bases stayed unmatched.

The chain combines TRBV10-3 with TRBJ1-2, with D possibly TRBD1 on 5 matching bases. CDR1 and CDR2 (germline): ENHRY, SYGVKD. Trimming pared 6 bases from V and 6 bases from J, leaving 17 bases between. The CDR3 is made up of 14 amino acids. This CDR3 is CAISPRPGWNGYTF. The CDR3 DNA reads TGTGCCATCAGCCCCCGACCAGGGTGGAATGGCTACACCTTC.

This rearrangement joins TRBV29-1 to TRBJ2-2; D may be TRBD1 (6 bases). This CDR3 has 14 amino acids. Trimming pared 4 bases from V and 2 bases from J, leaving 11 bases between. From germline, CDR1 is SQVTM and CDR2 ANQGSEA. The CDR3, as DNA: TGCAGCGTTGTGTCACAGGGTAACACCGGGGAGCTGTTTTTT. It codes for CSVVSQGNTGELFF.

This chain joins TRBV5-4 and TRBJ2-1; the match to TRBD1 covers 7 bases. This CDR3 spans 16 amino acids. CDR1 and CDR2 (germline): SGHNT, YYREEE (reference sequence). V lost 0 bases, J lost 6 bases, and 9 bases stayed unmatched. The CDR3 DNA reads as TGTGCCAGCAGCTTGGGACTCGGACAGGATGGCAATGAGCAGTTCTTC. Translating gives CASSLGLGQDGNEQFF.

The chain employs TRBV15 and TRBJ2-3; 8 bases are a match to TRBD1. The CDR3 covers 17 residues. Germline CDR1 and CDR2: LNHNV and YYDKDF (reference sequence). V shed 3 bases, J shed 3 bases, and the junction held 11 bases outside the gene matches. In DNA form, the CDR3 reads TGTGCCACCAGCAGGTCCCCTCAGGGGGCTTATACAGATACGCAGTATTTT. It yields the protein CATSRSPQGAYTDTQYF.

On this clone: At the DNA level, this CDR3 is encoded by other sequences in the same sample as well. The chain couples TRBV4-3 to TRBJ2-1; TRBD2 matches 8 bases. In germline, CDR1 is LGHNA, CDR2 YSLEER. V shed 0 bases and J 0 bases; nucleotides not matched to a gene: 1. This CDR3 contains 16 residues. The CDR3 nucleotides read TGCGCCAGCAGCCAAGACGGGGGGGGCTCCTACAATGAGCAGTTCTTC. Its protein product is CASSQDGGGSYNEQFF.

The rearrangement uses TRBV23-1 and TRBJ2-3; 9 bases are a match to TRBD2. TRBV23-1 is marked as an open reading frame, function uncertain. V lost 2 bases to trimming and J lost 1 base; unmatched junction nucleotides: 25. The CDR3 covers 23 residues. The CDR3 spells CASSQPRPGPQSPLAGCTDTQYF. CDR3 nucleotides: TGCGCCAGCAGTCAACCCCGCCCGGGGCCACAGAGTCCCCTAGCGGGGTGCACAGATACGCAGTATTTT.

This chain joins TRBV4-3 and TRBJ2-7; the D is unclear. Deletions cut 4 bases from V and 2 bases from J, with 15 bases between. Germline V gives CDR1 LGHNA, CDR2 YSLEER. This CDR3 has 15 amino acids. The CDR3 region has the DNA TGCGCCAGCAGCCCTATGCAGCAGGTACCCTACGAGCAGTACTTC. Translation: CASSPMQQVPYEQYF.

Only a few counts were recorded for this clone. The chain is built from TRBV5-5 and TRBJ2-1, with D maybe TRBD1 (5 bases). The CDR3 has 13 residues. CDR1 and CDR2 from the germline V gene are SGHKS and YYEKEE (reference sequence). V was pared by 0 bases and J by 8 bases, with 9 bases between. CDR3 protein: CASSLEGHHEQFF. The CDR3 region has the DNA TGTGCCAGCAGCTTGGAGGGGCATCATGAGCAGTTCTTC.

The chain uses TRBV5-1 and TRBJ2-3; 9 bases are a match to TRBD2. Germline V gene lookup returns CDR1 SGHRS and CDR2 YFSETQ. After removal of 4 bases from V and 2 bases from J, the junction contained 5 bases not matched to a gene. There are 15 residues in the CDR3. CDR3 in DNA: TGCGCCAGCAGCCCGGGACTAGCCAACACAGATACGCAGTATTTT. This sequence encodes CASSPGLANTDTQYF.

The chain combines TRBV7-9 with TRBJ2-1, with TRBD2 matching 8 bases. The V gene's germline CDR1 is SEHNR and CDR2 FQNEAQ (reference sequence). Trimming took 5 bases from V and 4 from J; bases not matched to a gene: 13. The CDR3 contains 17 residues. The CDR3 DNA reads as TGTGCCAGCAGCCCCCCCCCGAGGTCGGGAGGGTACAATGAGCAGTTCTTC. It codes for CASSPPPRSGGYNEQFF.

The V call is TRBV6-6, the J call TRBJ1-3, with D unclear. The CDR3 loop spans 16 amino acids. Germline CDR1 reads MNHNY; CDR2 reads SVGAGI (reference sequence). Trimming removed 7 bases at V and 0 bases at J, with 16 bases between. DNA for the CDR3: TGTGCCAGCAAGGCGGGCACTCCGAGCTCTGGAAACACCATATATTTT. Translated: CASKAGTPSSGNTIYF.

This clone occurred a few times. The chain links TRBV19 to TRBJ2-2; 9 bases match TRBD2. The V segment lost 6 bases and the J segment 7 bases; nucleotides outside the gene matches: 9. Germline CDR1 is LNHDA and CDR2 is SQIVND (reference sequence). CDR3 length: 15 residues. The CDR3 DNA reads as TGTGCCAGTAGCTTCCTAGCGGGGCGCCGCGGGGAGCTGTTTTTT. Protein sequence: CASSFLAGRRGELFF.

The chain joins TRBV3-1 (or the pseudogene TRBV3-2) to TRBJ2-1; D is ambiguous. Trimming removed 0 bases from V and 0 bases from J, with 12 bases in between. The germline V gene encodes CDR1 LGHDT and CDR2 YNNKEL (reference sequence). The CDR3 spans 17 residues. The CDR3 protein is CASSQDQPLSSYNEQFF. CDR3 in DNA: TGTGCCAGCAGCCAAGATCAACCCCTGAGCTCCTACAATGAGCAGTTCTTC.

The rearrangement joins TRBV10-1 to TRBJ2-3; D possibly uses TRBD1 or TRBD2 (5 bases each). Germline lookup yields CDR1 WNHNN and CDR2 SYGVQD (reference sequence). This CDR3 is built from 14 residues. The V end lost 2 bases, the J end lost 6 bases, and 12 bases lay between the germline ends. CDR3 in DNA: TGCGCCAGCAGTGAGGGGGGACCCATCGATACGCAGTATTTT. Amino acid sequence: CASSEGGPIDTQYF.

V and J are TRBV7-2 and TRBJ2-3; 9 bases align to TRBD2. The V gene end was trimmed by 2 bases and the J gene end by 4 bases; junction bases not matched to a gene: 16. CDR1 is SGHTA and CDR2 is FQGNSA in the germline V gene. This CDR3 is 19 amino acids long. CDR3 DNA sequence: TGTGCCAGCAGCTTACGTCGCGGGGGGGTGAGATTACCTGCAGATACGCAGTATTTT. Amino acids: CASSLRRGGVRLPADTQYF.

The J gene is TRBJ1-1, the V gene TRBV7-2; tentative D call: TRBD1 (5 bases). The CDR3 consists of 14 residues. In germline, CDR1 is SGHTA, CDR2 FQGNSA. V lost 5 bases and J 5 bases, leaving 15 bases between the germline ends. The DNA of the CDR3 is TGTGCCAGCAGCCCTCGGAGGGGAAATACTGAAGCTTTCTTT. It codes for CASSPRRGNTEAFF.